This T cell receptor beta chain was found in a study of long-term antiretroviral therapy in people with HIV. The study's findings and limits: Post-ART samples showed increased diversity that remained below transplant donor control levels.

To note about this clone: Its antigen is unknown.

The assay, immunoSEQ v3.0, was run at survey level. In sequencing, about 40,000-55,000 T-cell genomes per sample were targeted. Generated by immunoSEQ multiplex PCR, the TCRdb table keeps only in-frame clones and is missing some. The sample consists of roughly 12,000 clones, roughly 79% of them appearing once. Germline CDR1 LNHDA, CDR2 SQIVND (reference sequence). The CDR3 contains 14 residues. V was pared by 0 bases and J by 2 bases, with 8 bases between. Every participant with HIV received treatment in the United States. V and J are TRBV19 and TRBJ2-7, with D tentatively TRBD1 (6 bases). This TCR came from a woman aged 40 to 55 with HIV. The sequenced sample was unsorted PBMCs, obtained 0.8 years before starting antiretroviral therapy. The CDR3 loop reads CASSIEWGPYEQYF. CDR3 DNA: TGTGCCAGTAGTATAGAGTGGGGGCCCTACGAGCAGTACTTC.